Below, 15 T cell receptor beta chains from the same sample are listed, as sequenced in a study of T cell responses to AZD1222 COVID-19 vaccine. The method was immunoSEQ multiplex PCR; TCRdb's version includes in-frame clones alone and lacks a portion of them. The sample has over 120,000 clones, over 90% seen once. Material: peripheral blood, obtained on day 0 of AZD1222 vaccination. These receptors were taken from an adult in good health.

The chain recombines TRBV27 with TRBJ2-5; weak D call: TRBD1 (6 bases). The CDR3 runs to 13 residues. Germline V gene data show CDR1 as MNHEY and CDR2 as SMNVEV (reference sequence). The germline V and J ends were trimmed by 3 bases and 2 bases, with 7 bases remaining between them. The CDR3 DNA is TGTGCCAGCAGTTTCAGGGGTCAAGAGACCCAGTACTTC. Its translation: CASSFRGQETQYF.

The CDR3 nucleotides read TGTGCCTGGAGTGTACGGGAGGGGGCGCACCCAAATGGCTACACCTTC. Its translation: CAWSVREGAHPNGYTF. This chain joins TRBV30 and TRBJ1-2, with TRBD1 matching over 7 bases. Germline V CDR1 and CDR2: GTSNPN, SVGIG (reference sequence). With 0 bases clipped from V and 6 bases from J, the junction kept 13 bases outside the gene matches. The CDR3 has 16 residues.

The rearrangement uses TRBV29-1 and TRBJ2-5; the D gene is possibly TRBD1 (7 bases). Per the germline V gene, CDR1 is SQVTM and CDR2 is ANQGSEA. V was trimmed by 7 bases and J by 5 bases, leaving 14 bases between them. This CDR3 contains 12 residues. This chain's CDR3 is CSARTGGETQYF. The CDR3 coding sequence is TGCAGCGCCAGGACAGGAGGGGAGACCCAGTACTTC.

The chain is built from TRBV9 and TRBJ2-7, with TRBD1 identical over 9 bases. The V segment lost 4 bases and the J segment 3 bases; nucleotides outside the gene matches: 8. In germline, CDR1 is SGDLS, CDR2 YYNGEE. The CDR3 extends over 15 amino acids. The CDR3 nucleotides read TGTGCCAGCAGCCCCAAGGGGACAGGGATCTACGAGCAGTACTTC. It yields the protein CASSPKGTGIYEQYF.

This clone was seen only a few times. The V and J genes are TRBV3-1 (or the pseudogene TRBV3-2) and TRBJ2-7; 9 positions agree with TRBD1. With V trimmed by 6 bases and J by 4 bases, 13 bases remained unmatched. Germline V CDR1 and CDR2: LGHDT, YNNKEL (reference sequence). This CDR3 has 16 residues. CDR3 in DNA: TGTGCCAGCAGTCGATACGGGACAGGGAATCCTTACGAGCAGTACTTC. As protein: CASSRYGTGNPYEQYF.

This chain joins TRBV9 and TRBJ2-1; 8 bases agree with TRBD2. There are 15 residues in the CDR3. J lost 7 bases, V lost 0 bases, and 6 bases had no gene match. The germline gives CDR1 SGDLS, CDR2 YYNGEE. The chain's CDR3 is CASSVDGRAGNEQFF. The CDR3 DNA reads TGTGCCAGCAGCGTAGACGGGAGGGCGGGGAATGAGCAGTTCTTC.

The rearrangement links TRBV18 to TRBJ2-7; D is possibly TRBD2 (5 bases). The CDR3 contains 12 residues. Trimming shortened V by 3 bases and J by 7 bases, and 10 bases separated the two germline ends. Germline CDR1 KGHSH, CDR2 LQKENI. The CDR3, as DNA: TGTGCCAGCTCACCGGCTCGGGGTGAGCAGTACTTC. It codes for CASSPARGEQYF. The variable domain in full, with the rest retrieved from reference TRBV18 and TRBJ2-7, is NAGVMQNPRHLVRRRGQEARLRCSPMKGHSHVYWYRQLPEEGLKFMVYLQKENIIDESGMPKERFSAEFPKEGPSILRIQQVVRGDSAAYFCASSPARGEQYFGPGTRLTVT.

The V call is TRBV5-1, the J call TRBJ1-4; no reliable D call. Germline CDR1 SGHRS, CDR2 YFSETQ. V lost 3 bases, J lost 0 bases, and 9 bases lay in between. The CDR3 loop spans 15 amino acids. In DNA, the CDR3 is TGCGCCAGCAGCTCTCGACCAGCAACTAATGAAAAACTGTTTTTT. Translating it yields CASSSRPATNEKLFF.

Only one count was recorded for this clone. The chain uses TRBV28 and TRBJ2-7; D is ambiguous. Germline CDR1 and CDR2: MDHEN and SYDVKM. With 2 bases removed from V and 2 bases from J, the gap between germline ends came to 7 bases. CDR3 size: 13 residues. In DNA form, the CDR3 reads TGTGCCAGCAGTTTAGATGGGCCCTACGAGCAGTACTTC. Protein: CASSLDGPYEQYF. Full variable domain (outside the CDR3, taken from reference TRBV28 and TRBJ2-7): DVKVTQSSRYLVKRTGEKVFLECVQDMDHENMFWYRQDPGLGLRLIYFSYDVKMKEKGDIPEGYSVSREKKERFSLILESASTNQTSMYLCASSLDGPYEQYFGPGTRLTVT.

The chain links TRBV5-4 to TRBJ2-5; D is ambiguous. The germline V gene encodes CDR1 SGHNT and CDR2 YYREEE (reference sequence). Trimming shortened V by 2 bases and J by 0 bases, and 11 bases separated the two germline ends. The CDR3 has 15 residues. The DNA for the CDR3 is TGTGCCAGCAGCTTAGCAAGTGGGTACCAAGAGACCCAGTACTTC. Encoded protein: CASSLASGYQETQYF.

This clone was counted a few times. V is TRBV5-5 and J is TRBJ1-6, with D perhaps TRBD1 (5 bases). Trimming left V 3 bases short and J 9 bases short, with 10 bases between. Germline V gives CDR1 SGHKS, CDR2 YYEKEE (reference sequence). The CDR3 is made up of 13 amino acids. CDR3 nucleotides: TGTGCCAGCAGCTGGGCGGGGGTTTCACCCCTCCACTTT. Amino acids: CASSWAGVSPLHF.

This clone was seen a single time. The chain is built from TRBV5-1 and TRBJ2-6; 7 bases agree with TRBD1. Germline CDR1 SGHRS, CDR2 YFSETQ. The CDR3 extends over 15 amino acids. V was pared by 4 bases and J by 2 bases, with 3 bases of the junction left unmatched. CDR3 DNA: TGCGCCAGCAGCGGTGGGACAGCTGGGGCCAACGTCCTGACTTTC. Residues: CASSGGTAGANVLTF.

This chain uses TRBV4-1 with TRBJ2-1; TRBD2 matches at 9 bases. The length of the CDR3 is 16 residues. CDR1 is MGHRA, CDR2 YSYEKL, per germline. J was trimmed by 2 bases and V by 5 bases; bases with no gene match: 7. CDR3 DNA sequence: TGCGCCAGCAGCAACGTACTAGCGGGCCCCTACAATGAGCAGTTCTTC. It encodes CASSNVLAGPYNEQFF.

This chain uses TRBV6-5 with TRBJ1-6, with a possible D match to TRBD1 (5 bases). The CDR3 consists of 15 residues. Trimming cost V 0 bases and J 7 bases, with 10 bases left between them. CDR1 is MNHEY, CDR2 SVGAGI, per germline. CDR3 sequence reads: CASSYSGGPNSPLHF. CDR3 bases: TGTGCCAGCAGTTACTCGGGGGGACCCAATTCACCCCTCCACTTT.

DNA for the CDR3: TGTGCCAGCAGCTTAGGGCAGGCAACTGGAAACACCATATATTTT. It codes for CASSLGQATGNTIYF. The rearrangement uses TRBV11-2 and TRBJ1-3, with D uncertain. The CDR3 runs to 15 residues. The germline V and J ends were trimmed by 1 base and 2 bases, with 9 bases remaining between them. Germline assignment: CDR1 SGHAT and CDR2 FQNNGV. The full variable domain, completed using reference TRBV11-2 and TRBJ1-3, is EAGVAQSPRYKIIEKRQSVAFWCNPISGHATLYWYQQILGQGPKLLIQFQNNGVVDDSQLPKDRFSAERLKGVDSTLKIQPAKLEDSAVYLCASSLGQATGNTIYFGEGSWLTVV.